The 9 T cell receptor beta chains reported below all come from one sample, sequenced in a study of cytomegalovirus exposure and HLA in healthy donors. Here immunoSEQ multiplex PCR was the method, and the copy in TCRdb shows in-frame clones only, minus some. Of some 200,000 clones listed, roughly 86% are singletons. The material sequenced was PBMCs. Source of these receptors: a man aged 30-40 years in good health and CMV-seropositive.

The chain is built from TRBV5-1 and TRBJ1-3, with D unclear. The CDR3 contains 14 residues. Germline V gene data show CDR1 as SGHRS and CDR2 as YFSETQ. Deletions cut 4 bases from V and 2 bases from J, with 10 bases between. In DNA form, the CDR3 reads TGCGCCAGCAGCCCCGGGTCGGCTGGAAACACCATATATTTT. Translated, it gives CASSPGSAGNTIYF.

The chain employs TRBV25-1 and TRBJ1-1, with D unresolved. Between the trimmed V and J ends, which lost 7 bases and 2 bases, there was a span of 14 bases. The CDR3 has 14 residues. Germline V gene sequence: CDR1 MGHDK, CDR2 SYGVNS. Here the CDR3 DNA reads TGTGCCAGCACTACGACCGGGGTAAACACTGAAGCTTTCTTT. Protein product: CASTTTGVNTEAFF.

The gene calls are TRBV6-1 and TRBJ1-2; D remains ambiguous. The CDR3 runs to 12 residues. Deletions cut 10 bases from V and 4 bases from J, with 13 bases between. Germline CDR1 and CDR2: MNHNS and SASEGT. CDR3 sequence reads: CAIKSQTYGYTF. CDR3 bases: TGTGCCATCAAGTCCCAAACCTATGGCTACACCTTC.

This clone was seen only once. The J gene is TRBJ1-1, the V gene TRBV6-5; 10 positions match TRBD1. CDR1 is MNHEY and CDR2 is SVGAGI in the germline V gene. J was trimmed by 4 bases and V by 0 bases; bases with no gene match: 2. The CDR3 totals 15 residues. CDR3 loop: CASSYSRTGGTEAFF. DNA of the CDR3: TGTGCCAGCAGTTACTCAAGGACAGGGGGCACTGAAGCTTTCTTT.

The genes are TRBV19 and TRBJ2-3, with D possibly matching TRBD1 (5 bases). V shed 7 bases and J shed 5 bases, with 13 bases lying between them. CDR1 and CDR2 (germline): LNHDA, SQIVND (reference sequence). The CDR3 is 13 amino acids. The CDR3 DNA follows: TGTGCCAGTAAGAAACAGGTGGGAGATACGCAGTATTTT. Amino acid sequence: CASKKQVGDTQYF.

The V and J genes are TRBV5-1 and TRBJ2-3; a weak D match, TRBD1 (6 bases). The germline gives CDR1 SGHRS, CDR2 YFSETQ. CDR3 length: 15 residues. V was trimmed by 7 bases and J by 0 bases, leaving 15 bases between them. CDR3 DNA: TGCGCCAGCTTTACAGGGACCACTAGCACAGATACGCAGTATTTT. Its translation: CASFTGTTSTDTQYF.

The chain joins TRBV11-3 to TRBJ1-2; TRBD1 agrees at 9 bases. The CDR3 extends over 13 amino acids. J was trimmed by 3 bases and V by 7 bases; bases with no gene match: 3. Germline V gene data show CDR1 as SGHNT and CDR2 as YENEEA. The CDR3 region has the DNA TGTGCCAGCATGGGACAGGGAGACTATGGCTACACCTTC. Amino acids: CASMGQGDYGYTF.

The chain combines TRBV29-1 with TRBJ1-4, with 7 bases identical to TRBD1. CDR3 length: 14 residues. The germline V gene has CDR1 SQVTM and CDR2 ANQGSEA. The trim removed 7 bases at V and 3 bases at J, leaving 8 bases unmatched. CDR3 bases: TGCAGCGCCCCCGGCGGGACAGCTAATGAAAAACTGTTTTTT. Translated: CSAPGGTANEKLFF.

The chain combines TRBV5-6 with TRBJ2-7, with 10 bases fitting TRBD2. V dropped 4 bases and J dropped 2; count of bases not matched to a gene: 6. CDR3 length: 15 amino acids. Germline loops: CDR1 SGHDT, CDR2 YYEEEE. The CDR3 coding sequence is TGTGCCAGCAGCGGACCGGGACTAGCGACCTACGAGCAGTACTTC. Translated: CASSGPGLATYEQYF. The full variable domain, its missing parts supplied by reference TRBV5-6 and TRBJ2-7, is DAGVTQSPTHLIKTRGQQVTLRCSPKSGHDTVSWYQQALGQGPQFIFQYYEEEERQRGNFPDRFSGHQFPNYSSELNVNALLLGDSALYLCASSGPGLATYEQYFGPGTRLTVT.